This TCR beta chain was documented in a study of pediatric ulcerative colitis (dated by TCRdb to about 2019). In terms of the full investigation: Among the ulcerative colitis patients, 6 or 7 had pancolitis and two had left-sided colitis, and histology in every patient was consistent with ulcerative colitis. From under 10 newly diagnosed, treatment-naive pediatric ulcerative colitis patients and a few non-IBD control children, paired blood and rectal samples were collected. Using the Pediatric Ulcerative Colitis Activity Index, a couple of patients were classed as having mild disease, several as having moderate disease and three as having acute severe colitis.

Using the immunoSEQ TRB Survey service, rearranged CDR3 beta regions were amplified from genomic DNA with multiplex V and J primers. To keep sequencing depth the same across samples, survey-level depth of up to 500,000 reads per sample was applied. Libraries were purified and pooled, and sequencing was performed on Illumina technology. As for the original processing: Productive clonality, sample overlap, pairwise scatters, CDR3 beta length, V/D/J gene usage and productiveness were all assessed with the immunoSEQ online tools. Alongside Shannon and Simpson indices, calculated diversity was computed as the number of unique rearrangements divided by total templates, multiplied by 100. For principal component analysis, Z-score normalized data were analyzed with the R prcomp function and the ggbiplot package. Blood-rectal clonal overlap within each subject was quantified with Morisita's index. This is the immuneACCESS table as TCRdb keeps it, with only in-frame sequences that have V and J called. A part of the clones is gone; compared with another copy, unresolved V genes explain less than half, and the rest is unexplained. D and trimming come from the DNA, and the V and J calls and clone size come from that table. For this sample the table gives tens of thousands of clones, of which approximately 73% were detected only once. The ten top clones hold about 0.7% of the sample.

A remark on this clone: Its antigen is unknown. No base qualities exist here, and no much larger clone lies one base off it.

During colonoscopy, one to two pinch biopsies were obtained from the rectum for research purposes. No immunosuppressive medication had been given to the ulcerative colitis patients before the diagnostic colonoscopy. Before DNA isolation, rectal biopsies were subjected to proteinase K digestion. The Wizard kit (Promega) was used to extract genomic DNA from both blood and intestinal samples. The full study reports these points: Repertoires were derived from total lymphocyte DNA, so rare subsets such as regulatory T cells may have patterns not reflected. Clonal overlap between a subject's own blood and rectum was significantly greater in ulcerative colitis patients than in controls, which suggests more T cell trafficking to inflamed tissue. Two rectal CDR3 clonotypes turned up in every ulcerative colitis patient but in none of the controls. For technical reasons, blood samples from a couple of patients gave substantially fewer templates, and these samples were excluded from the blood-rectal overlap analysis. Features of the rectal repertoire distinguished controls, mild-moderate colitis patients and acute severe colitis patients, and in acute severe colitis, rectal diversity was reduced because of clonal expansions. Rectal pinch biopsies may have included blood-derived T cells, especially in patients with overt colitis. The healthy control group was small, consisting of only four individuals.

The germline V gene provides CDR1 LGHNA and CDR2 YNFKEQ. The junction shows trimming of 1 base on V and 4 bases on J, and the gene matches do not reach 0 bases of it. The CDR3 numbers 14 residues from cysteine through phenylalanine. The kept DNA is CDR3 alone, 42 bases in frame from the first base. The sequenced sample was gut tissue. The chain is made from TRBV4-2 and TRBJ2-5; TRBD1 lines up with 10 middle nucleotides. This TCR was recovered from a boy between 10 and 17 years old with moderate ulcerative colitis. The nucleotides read TGTGCCAGCAGCCAAGGACAGGGGGCAGAGACCCAGTACTTC. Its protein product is CASSQGQGAETQYF.